Listed below are T cell receptor beta chains from one sample, sequenced in a study of T cell responses to AZD1222 COVID-19 vaccine. Measured with immunoSEQ multiplex PCR; TCRdb has only the in-frame clones, and not every one. This table holds under 200,000 clones, 92% found once. Source: peripheral blood, taken on day 0 of MenACWY control vaccination. The receptors derive from an adult in good health. Each CDR3 is given with its conserved first and last residue. D genes are given only for firm matches. Clone sizes are given selectively: once, few, many, or a class where the clone is expanded.

d_gene	abundance	v_gene	j_gene	CDR3nt	CDR3aa
TRBD2	NA	TRBV11-2	TRBJ2-7	TGTGCCAGCAGCTTAGTCATCACTAGCGGGCGTAGCTCCTACGAGCAGTACTTC	CASSLVITSGRSSYEQYF
TRBD2	NA	TRBV4-1	TRBJ2-4	TGCGCCAGCAGCCCAACCGGGGGGGTGGCCAAAAACATTCAGTACTTC	CASSPTGGVAKNIQYF
TRBD1	NA	TRBV27	TRBJ1-2	TGTGCCAGCAGTGCGTTGACAGGGGGCTATGGCTACACCTTC	CASSALTGGYGYTF
NA	NA	TRBV30	TRBJ1-2	TGTGCCTGGAAACCGGATGGCTACACCTTC	CAWKPDGYTF
NA	NA	TRBV9	TRBJ2-5	TGTGCCAGCAGCGTAGGAAGCGACCTGCAAGAGACCCAGTACTTC	CASSVGSDLQETQYF
NA	once	TRBV12-5	TRBJ2-3	TGTGCTAGTGCCTGGGGGGGGGCCACAGATACGCAGTATTTT	CASAWGGATDTQYF
NA	NA	TRBV7-9	TRBJ1-1	TGTGCCAGCAGCTTTAACAGGGTAGGGACTGAAGCTTTCTTT	CASSFNRVGTEAFF
NA	NA	TRBV21-1	TRBJ2-5	TGTGCCAGCAGCAATGATATAGGGAGAGAGACCCAGTACTTC	CASSNDIGRETQYF
NA	NA	TRBV19	TRBJ1-3	TGTGCCAGTAGTATTTTCGGTCTTGGAAACACCATATATTTT	CASSIFGLGNTIYF
NA	NA	TRBV3-1/TRBV3-2	TRBJ1-3	TGTGCCAGCAGCCAGAAACCTGGGGGGGTCGGAAACACCATATATTTT	CASSQKPGGVGNTIYF
NA	NA	TRBV7-2	TRBJ2-3	TGTGCCAGCAGCCTGAACCAGGGCATAGATACGCAGTATTTT	CASSLNQGIDTQYF
TRBD2	NA	TRBV6-5	TRBJ2-4	TGTGCCAGCAGAAGGACTAGCGGTAAAAACATTCAGTACTTC	CASRRTSGKNIQYF
NA	NA	TRBV15	TRBJ1-3	TGTGCCACCAGCACCCCTGAGCCCGGGGGAAACACCATATATTTT	CATSTPEPGGNTIYF
TRBD1	once	TRBV6-2/TRBV6-3	TRBJ2-7	TGTGCCAGCAGTTACTCTCCCTACAGGGGTTCCTACGAGCAGTACTTC	CASSYSPYRGSYEQYF
TRBD1	NA	TRBV6-4	TRBJ1-6	TGTGCCAGCAGAGTCGACAGGGGCAATAATTCACCCCTCCACTTT	CASRVDRGNNSPLHF
NA	NA	TRBV25-1	TRBJ1-5	TGTGCCAGCAGTGTCCAAGGACGGGGCGGCAATCAGCCCCAGCATTTT	CASSVQGRGGNQPQHF
TRBD1	NA	TRBV7-9	TRBJ1-1	TGTGCCAGCAGCCCTCGGGACAGGAACACTGAAGCTTTCTTT	CASSPRDRNTEAFF